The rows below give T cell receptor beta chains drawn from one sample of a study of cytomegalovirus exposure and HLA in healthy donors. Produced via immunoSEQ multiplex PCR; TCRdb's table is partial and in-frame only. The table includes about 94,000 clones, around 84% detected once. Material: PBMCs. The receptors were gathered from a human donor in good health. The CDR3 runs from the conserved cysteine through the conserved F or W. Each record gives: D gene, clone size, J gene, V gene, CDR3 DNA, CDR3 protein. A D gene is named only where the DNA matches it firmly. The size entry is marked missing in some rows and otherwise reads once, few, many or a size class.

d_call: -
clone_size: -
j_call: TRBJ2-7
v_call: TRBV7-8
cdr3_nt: TGTGCCAGCAGCTTACGACAGATTTACGAGCAGTACTTC
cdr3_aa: CASSLRQIYEQYF

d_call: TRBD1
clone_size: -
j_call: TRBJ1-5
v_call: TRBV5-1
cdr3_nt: TGCGCCAGCAGCTTGGGGACAGGGTATAGCAATCAGCCCCAGCATTTT
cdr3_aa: CASSLGTGYSNQPQHF

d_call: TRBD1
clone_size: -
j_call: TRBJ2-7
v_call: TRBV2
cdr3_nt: TGTGCCAGCACCCGGGACAGGTACTCCTACGAGCAGTACTTC
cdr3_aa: CASTRDRYSYEQYF

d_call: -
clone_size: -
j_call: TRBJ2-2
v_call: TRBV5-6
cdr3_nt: TGTGCCAGCAGCTTGGGGGGGCCGGGATTGAACACCGGGGAGCTGTTTTTT
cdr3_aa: CASSLGGPGLNTGELFF

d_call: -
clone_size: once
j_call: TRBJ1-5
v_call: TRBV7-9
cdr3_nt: TGTGCCAGCAGCTTGGGCAGGGACAATCAGCCCCAGCATTTT
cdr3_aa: CASSLGRDNQPQHF

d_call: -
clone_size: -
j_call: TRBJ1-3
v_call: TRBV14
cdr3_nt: TGTGCCAGCAGCCAAGATGTGGGGCCAGCTGGAAACACCATATATTTT
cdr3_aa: CASSQDVGPAGNTIYF

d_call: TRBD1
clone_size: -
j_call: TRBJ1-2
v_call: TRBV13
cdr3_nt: TGTGCCAGCAGCCACGGGACAGTTGACTACACCTTC
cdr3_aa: CASSHGTVDYTF

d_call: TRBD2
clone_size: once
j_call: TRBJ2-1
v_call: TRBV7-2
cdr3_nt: TGTGCCAGCAGCTTCCCTAGCGGGGGGGGAAATAATGAGCAGTTCTTC
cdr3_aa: CASSFPSGGGNNEQFF

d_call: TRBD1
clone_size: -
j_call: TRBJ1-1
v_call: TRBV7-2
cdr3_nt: TGTGCCAGCAGCTTATCAGGGACAGGCGCTTTCTTT
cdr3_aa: CASSLSGTGAFF

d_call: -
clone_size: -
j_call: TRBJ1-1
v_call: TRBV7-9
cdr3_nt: TGTGCCAGCAGCTCGGAGGGGCCACGGAACACTGAAGCTTTCTTT
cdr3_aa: CASSSEGPRNTEAFF

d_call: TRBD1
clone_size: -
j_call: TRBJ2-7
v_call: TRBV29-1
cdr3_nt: TGCAGCGGAGGGACAGGGATCTACGAGCAGTACTTC
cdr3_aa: CSGGTGIYEQYF

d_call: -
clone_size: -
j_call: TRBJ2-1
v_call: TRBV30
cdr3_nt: TGTGCCTGGAGTGGTGTAGGAGACTATGGTAATGAGCAGTTCTTC
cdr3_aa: CAWSGVGDYGNEQFF

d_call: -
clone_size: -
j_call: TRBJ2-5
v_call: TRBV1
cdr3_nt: TGCACCAGCAGCCAAAGCGGGACTAGCGGGAGGGCCGGGGAGATCCAGTACTTC
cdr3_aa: CTSSQSGTSGRAGEIQYF

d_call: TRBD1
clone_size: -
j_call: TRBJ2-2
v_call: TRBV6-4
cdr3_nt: TGTGCCAGCTCCGTAGGGACAGGGTCTGGGGAGCTGTTTTTT
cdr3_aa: CASSVGTGSGELFF

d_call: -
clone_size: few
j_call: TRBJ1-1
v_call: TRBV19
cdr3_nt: TGTGCCAGTAGTTGGACGGGGATGAACACTGAAGCTTTCTTT
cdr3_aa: CASSWTGMNTEAFF

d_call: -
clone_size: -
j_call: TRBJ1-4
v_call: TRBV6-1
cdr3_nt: TGTGCCAGCGGGCGCGTAACTAATGAAAAACTGTTTTTT
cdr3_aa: CASGRVTNEKLFF

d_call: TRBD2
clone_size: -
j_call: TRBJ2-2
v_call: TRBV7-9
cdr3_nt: TGTGCCAGCAGCTTAGTGAGCGGGGGGACCGGGGAGCTGTTTTTT
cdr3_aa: CASSLVSGGTGELFF

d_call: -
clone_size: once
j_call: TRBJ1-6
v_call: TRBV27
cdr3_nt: TGTGCCAGCAGTTTATCCCGTTCACCCCTCCACTTT
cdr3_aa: CASSLSRSPLHF

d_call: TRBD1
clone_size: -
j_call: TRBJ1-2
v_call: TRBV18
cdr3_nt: TGTGCCAGCTCACCGGGCAGGGGGCGACTCTATGGCTACACCTTC
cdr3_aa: CASSPGRGRLYGYTF

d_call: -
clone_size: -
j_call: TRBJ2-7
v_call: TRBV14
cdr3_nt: TGTGCCAGCAGCCAAGATCTACAGGGCGAGCAGTACTTC
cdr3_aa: CASSQDLQGEQYF

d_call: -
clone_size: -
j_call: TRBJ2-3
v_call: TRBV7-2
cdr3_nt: TGTGCCAGCAGCCCGCGGGCCCGCACAGATACGCAGTATTTT
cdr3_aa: CASSPRARTDTQYF

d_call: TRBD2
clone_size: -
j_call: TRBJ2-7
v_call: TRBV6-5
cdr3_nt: TGTGCCAGCAGACCTTGGACTAGCGGGAAGGACGAGCAGTACTTC
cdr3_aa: CASRPWTSGKDEQYF

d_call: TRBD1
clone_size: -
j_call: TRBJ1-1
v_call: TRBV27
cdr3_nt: TGTGCCAGCGCCGACAGGGGTAACACTGAAGCTTTCTTT
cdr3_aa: CASADRGNTEAFF

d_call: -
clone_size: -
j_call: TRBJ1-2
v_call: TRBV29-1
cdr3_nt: TGCAGCGTTGAATGGAGACTGAGCTATGGCTACACCTTC
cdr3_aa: CSVEWRLSYGYTF

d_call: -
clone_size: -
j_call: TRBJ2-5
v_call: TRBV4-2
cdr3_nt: TGTGCCAGCAGCCGGGTCCGGGACAAAGAAGAGACCCAGTACTTC
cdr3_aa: CASSRVRDKEETQYF

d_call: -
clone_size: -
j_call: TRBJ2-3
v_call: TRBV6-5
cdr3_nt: TGTGCCAGCACTCAGGGAGGTGATACGCAGTATTTT
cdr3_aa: CASTQGGDTQYF

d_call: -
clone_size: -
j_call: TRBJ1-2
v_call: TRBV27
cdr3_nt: TGTGCCAGCAGTTCCTGGACAGAGGGCTACTATGGCTACACCTTC
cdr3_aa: CASSSWTEGYYGYTF

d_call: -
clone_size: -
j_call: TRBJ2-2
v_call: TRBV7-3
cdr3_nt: TGTGCCAGCAGCCAGAGTCCGGGTAGATTCGGGGAGCTGTTTTTT
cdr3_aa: CASSQSPGRFGELFF